This T cell receptor (beta chain) emerged from a study of blood T cell repertoires in COVID-19. Whole-study context: Specimens from acute and convalescent COVID-19 originated in the United States, Italy and Spain. T cells, B-cell-depleted T cells, or PBMCs supplied cDNA or gDNA.

The CDR3 loop spans 15 amino acids. Germline CDR1 and CDR2: SEHNR and FQNEAQ (reference sequence). V lost 5 bases and J lost 0, with 13 bases in between. Original processing notes: Amplification with reference gene primers provided the estimates of nucleated cell counts. The repertoire was sequenced with immunoSEQ multiplex PCR; TCRdb's copy has only in-frame clones and lacks some. The DNA gave D and trimming, while V, J and clone size come from that table. The table records fewer than 80,000 clones, around 76% of them present only once. The chain uses TRBV7-9 and TRBJ1-1, with TRBD1 as a possible D gene (5 bases). The sample was peripheral blood. The receptor was derived from a human donor in a cohort sampled during active COVID-19. The CDR3 here is CASSGGDLMNTEAFF. DNA for the CDR3: TGTGCCAGCAGCGGCGGGGACCTAATGAACACTGAAGCTTTCTTT.